The clone carrying this TCR beta chain was recorded many times. Its target is not known. This sample is drawn from a study of Graves' ophthalmopathy and Graves' hyperthyroidism. This CDR3 region has 16 residues. V dropped 4 bases and J dropped 5; count of bases not matched to a gene: 12. Findings and caveats of the study: A roughly 81% specificity and nearly 90% sensitivity were achieved by a 13-signature model that separated ophthalmopathy from stable hyperthyroidism. Thyroid clonotypes that were expanded above 0.001 frequency mostly also appeared in blood.

Ophthalmopathy cases showed moderate-to-severe activity, scoring CAS ≥3 and NOSPECS ≥4, with duration under 3 months. Scientists amplified the TCR beta CDR3 regions from RNA transcripts. In the first round, RT-PCR was carried out with HTBI primers, and a multiplex PCR formed the second round. Each CDR3 protein gets one entry after TCRdb re-called the multiplex PCR reads with MiXCR. The sample lists about 400,000 distinct CDR3 sequences, approximately 20% occurring once. This rearrangement joins TRBV12-3 or TRBV12-4 to TRBJ2-5; the match to TRBD1 covers 8 bases. The sequenced material came from peripheral blood. This clonotype was sampled from a young woman with Graves' ophthalmopathy. The CDR3 sequence: CASSSDRVATRETQYF. DNA of the CDR3: TGTGCCAGCAGTTCGGACAGGGTCGCTACACGGGAGACCCAGTACTTC.